The 10 T cell receptor beta chains reported below all come from one sample, sequenced in a study of OX40 agonist ivuxolimab in advanced cancers. Repertoires were generated with immunoSEQ multiplex PCR, while TCRdb's copy carries only in-frame clones and drops some. This sample has about 58,000 clones; around 84% occur once, and the top ten carry 0.85% to 1%. The sample in question was CD4+ or CD8+ T cells sorted from blood, obtained in a trial of the OX40 agonist ivuxolimab. The receptors come from an adult with an advanced solid tumor such as melanoma, head and neck, liver or kidney cancer.

The chain uses TRBV29-1 and TRBJ2-7; either TRBD1 or TRBD2 may supply D (5 bases each). Trimming took off 7 bases at V and 4 bases at J, with 17 bases between the two ends. The CDR3 length is 13 residues. Germline V gene lookup returns CDR1 SQVTM and CDR2 ANQGSEA. The CDR3 region has the DNA TGCAGCGCCCGGGACCTGGGACGATACGAGCAGTACTTC. It specifies CSARDLGRYEQYF.

This clone is judged medium-sized (0.01 to 0.1%). This chain connects TRBV5-5 to TRBJ1-1, with 7 bases matching TRBD1. The V segment lost 3 bases and the J segment 1 base; nucleotides outside the gene matches: 6. The CDR3 spans 15 residues. CDR1 is SGHKS, CDR2 YYEKEE, per germline (reference sequence). CDR3 nucleotide sequence: TGTGCCAGCAGCTCCACTACAGGGGCGAACACTGAAGCTTTCTTT. As protein: CASSSTTGANTEAFF.

The rearrangement joins TRBV6-1 to TRBJ2-7; the D is unclear. Looked up from germline, CDR1 is MNHNS and CDR2 is SASEGT. CDR3 length equals 12 residues. The V end lost 4 bases, the J end lost 3 bases, and 7 bases lay between the germline ends. The chain's CDR3 is CASSGGFYEQYF. The CDR3, as DNA: TGTGCCAGCAGTGGGGGTTTCTACGAGCAGTACTTC.

The chain links TRBV6-6 to TRBJ1-1, with 10 nucleotides matching TRBD1. The germline V gene has CDR1 MNHNY and CDR2 SVGAGI (reference sequence). With V trimmed by 2 bases and J by 12 bases, 9 bases remained unmatched. CDR3 length: 14 residues. CDR3 amino acids: CASSYEGDRGESFF. CDR3 nucleotides: TGTGCCAGCAGTTACGAGGGGGACAGGGGTGAGTCTTTCTTT.

The V call is TRBV11-2, the J call TRBJ1-1; possibly TRBD1 for D (6 bases). From germline, CDR1 is SGHAT and CDR2 FQNNGV. Trimming stripped 4 bases from V and 11 bases from J, with 20 bases between. The CDR3 spans 14 residues. CDR3 protein: CASSSPRGGMAAFF. The CDR3 bases are TGTGCCAGCAGCTCACCAAGGGGGGGAATGGCGGCTTTCTTT.

This CDR3 is CASSLGGTNNEQFF. DNA of the CDR3: TGTGCCAGCAGCTTAGGCGGCACCAACAATGAGCAGTTCTTC. The J gene is TRBJ2-1, the V gene TRBV11-3; D gene unclear. The CDR3 spans 14 residues. Germline V gene lookup returns CDR1 SGHNT and CDR2 YENEEA. Trimming removed 1 base at V and 5 bases at J, with 9 bases between.

This clone is a singleton in its sample. J is TRBJ1-5 and V is TRBV7-9; D call uncertain. The CDR3 length is 12 residues. Deletions cut 5 bases from V and 4 bases from J, with 6 bases between. Per the germline V gene, CDR1 is SEHNR and CDR2 is FQNEAQ (reference sequence). The CDR3 reads CASSHKNQPQHF. The CDR3 DNA reads TGTGCCAGCAGCCACAAGAATCAGCCCCAGCATTTT.

The rearrangement joins TRBV5-1 to TRBJ2-1; D may be TRBD1 or TRBD2 (5 bases each). CDR1 SGHRS and CDR2 YFSETQ come from the germline V gene. V was cut by 3 bases and J by 4 bases, with 17 bases left in between. This CDR3 has 16 amino acids. DNA for the CDR3: TGCGCCAGCAGCTCGTTTGAACTAGGGGATTACAATGAGCAGTTCTTC. Translation: CASSSFELGDYNEQFF.

This clone was picked up a small number of times. This sequence joins TRBV5-4 and TRBJ2-3; 7 bases match TRBD1. Germline V gene data show CDR1 as SGHNT and CDR2 as YYREEE (reference sequence). The CDR3 consists of 14 residues. After removal of 3 bases from V and 6 bases from J, the junction contained 7 bases not matched to a gene. CDR3 sequence (DNA): TGTGCCAGCAGCTCTAAAACAGGGGCGGATACGCAGTATTTT. This gives the protein CASSSKTGADTQYF.

The V call is TRBV10-3, the J call TRBJ2-1; D remains unclear. The germline V and J ends were trimmed by 1 base and 5 bases, with 6 bases remaining between them. The germline V gene has CDR1 ENHRY and CDR2 SYGVKD. The CDR3 extends over 13 amino acids. Here the CDR3 reads CAISELGNNEQFF. The CDR3 nucleotides are TGTGCCATCAGTGAGTTGGGCAACAATGAGCAGTTCTTC.